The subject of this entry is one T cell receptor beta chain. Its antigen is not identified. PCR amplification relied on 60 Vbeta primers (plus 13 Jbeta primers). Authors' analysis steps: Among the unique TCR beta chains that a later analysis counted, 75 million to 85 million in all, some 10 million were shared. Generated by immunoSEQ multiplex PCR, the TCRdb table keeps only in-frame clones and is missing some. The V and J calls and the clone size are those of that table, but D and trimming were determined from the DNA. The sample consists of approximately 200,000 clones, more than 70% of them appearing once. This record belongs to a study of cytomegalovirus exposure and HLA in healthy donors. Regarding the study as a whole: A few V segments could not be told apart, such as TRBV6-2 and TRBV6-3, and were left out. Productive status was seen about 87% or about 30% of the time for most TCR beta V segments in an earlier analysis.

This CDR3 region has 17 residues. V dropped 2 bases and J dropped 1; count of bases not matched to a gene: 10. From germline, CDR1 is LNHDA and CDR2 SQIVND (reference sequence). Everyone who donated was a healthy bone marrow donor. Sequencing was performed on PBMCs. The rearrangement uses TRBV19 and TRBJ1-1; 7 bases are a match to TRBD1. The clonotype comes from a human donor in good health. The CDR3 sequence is CASSIQTGVWGNTEAFF. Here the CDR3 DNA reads TGTGCCAGTAGTATACAAACAGGGGTGTGGGGGAACACTGAAGCTTTCTTT.